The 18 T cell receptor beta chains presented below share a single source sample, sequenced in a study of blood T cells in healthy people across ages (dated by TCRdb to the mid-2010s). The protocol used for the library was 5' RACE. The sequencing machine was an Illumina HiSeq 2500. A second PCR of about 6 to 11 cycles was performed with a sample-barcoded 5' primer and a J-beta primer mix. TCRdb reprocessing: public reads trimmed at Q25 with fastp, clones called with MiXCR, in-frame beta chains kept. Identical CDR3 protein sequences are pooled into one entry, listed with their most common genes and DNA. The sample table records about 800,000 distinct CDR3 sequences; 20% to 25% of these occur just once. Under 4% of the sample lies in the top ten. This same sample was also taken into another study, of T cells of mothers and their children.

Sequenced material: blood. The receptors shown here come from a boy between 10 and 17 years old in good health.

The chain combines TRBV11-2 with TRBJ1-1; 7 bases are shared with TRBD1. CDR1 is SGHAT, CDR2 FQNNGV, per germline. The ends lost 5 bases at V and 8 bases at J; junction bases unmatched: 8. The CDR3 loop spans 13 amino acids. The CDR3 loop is CASSINRGPEAFF. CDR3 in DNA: TGTGCCAGCAGCATCAACAGGGGCCCGGAAGCTTTCTTT.

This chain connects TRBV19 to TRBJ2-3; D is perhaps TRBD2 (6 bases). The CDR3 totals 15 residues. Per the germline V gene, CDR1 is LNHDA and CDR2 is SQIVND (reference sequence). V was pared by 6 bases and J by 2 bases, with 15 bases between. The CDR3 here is CASRSRDSFTDTQYF. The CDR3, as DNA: TGTGCCAGTAGGAGCCGGGACTCATTCACAGATACGCAGTATTTT.

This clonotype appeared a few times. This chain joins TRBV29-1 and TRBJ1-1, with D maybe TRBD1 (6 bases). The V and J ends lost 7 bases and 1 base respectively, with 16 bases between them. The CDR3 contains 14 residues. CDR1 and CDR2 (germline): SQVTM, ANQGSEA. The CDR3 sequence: CSARGETENTEAFF. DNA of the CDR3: TGCAGCGCCAGGGGCGAGACCGAGAACACTGAAGCTTTCTTT. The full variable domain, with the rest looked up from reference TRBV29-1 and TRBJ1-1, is SAVISQKPSRDICQRGTSLTIQCQVDSQVTMMFWYRQQPGQSLTLIATANQGSEATYESGFVIDKFPISRPNLTFSTLTVSNMSPEDSSIYLCSARGETENTEAFFGQGTRLTVV.

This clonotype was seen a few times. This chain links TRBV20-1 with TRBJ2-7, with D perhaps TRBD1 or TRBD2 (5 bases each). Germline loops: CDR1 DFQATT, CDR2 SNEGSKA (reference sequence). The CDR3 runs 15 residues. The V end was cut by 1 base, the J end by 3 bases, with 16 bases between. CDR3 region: CSARGGKSTYYEQYF. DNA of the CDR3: TGCAGTGCTAGAGGGGGGAAGTCTACCTACTACGAGCAGTACTTC.

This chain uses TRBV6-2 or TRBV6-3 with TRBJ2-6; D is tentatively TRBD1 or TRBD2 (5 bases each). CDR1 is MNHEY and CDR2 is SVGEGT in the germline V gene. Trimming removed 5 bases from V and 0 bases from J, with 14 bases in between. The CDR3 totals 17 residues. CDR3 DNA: TGTGCCAGCAGTGGGGACCGGCGAGGCTCTGGGGCCAACGTCCTGACTTTC. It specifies CASSGDRRGSGANVLTF.

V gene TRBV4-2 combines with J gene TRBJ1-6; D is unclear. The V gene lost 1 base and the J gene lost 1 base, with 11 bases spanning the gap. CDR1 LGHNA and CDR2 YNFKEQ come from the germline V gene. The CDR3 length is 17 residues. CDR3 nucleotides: TGTGCCAGCAGCCAAGGAGGCGCGGGGTCCTATAATTCACCCCTCCACTTT. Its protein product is CASSQGGAGSYNSPLHF.

In DNA, the CDR3 is TGTGCCAGCAGCTCAAGCGGGCGGACTTCCTCCTACGAGCAGTACTTC. This encodes CASSSSGRTSSYEQYF. The chain uses TRBV7-2 and TRBJ2-7; possible D gene TRBD2, 6 bases. CDR3 length: 16 residues. Trimming shortened V by 4 bases and J by 0 bases, and 16 bases separated the two germline ends. Germline CDR1 and CDR2: SGHTA and FQGNSA.

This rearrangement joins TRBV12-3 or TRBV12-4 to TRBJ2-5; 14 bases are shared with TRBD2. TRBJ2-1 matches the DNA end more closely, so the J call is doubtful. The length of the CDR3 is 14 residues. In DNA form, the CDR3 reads TGTGCCAGCAGTTGGACTAGCGGGGGGCTTGAGCAGTTCTTC. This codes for CASSWTSGGLEQFF.

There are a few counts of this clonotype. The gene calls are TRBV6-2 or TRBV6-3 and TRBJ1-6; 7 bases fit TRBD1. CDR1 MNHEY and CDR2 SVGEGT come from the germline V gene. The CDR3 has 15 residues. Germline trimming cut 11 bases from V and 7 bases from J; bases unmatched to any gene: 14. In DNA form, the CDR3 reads TGTGCCGCCCGCGCCGCCGGGACAGAGAATTCACCCCTCCACTTT. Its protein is CAARAAGTENSPLHF.

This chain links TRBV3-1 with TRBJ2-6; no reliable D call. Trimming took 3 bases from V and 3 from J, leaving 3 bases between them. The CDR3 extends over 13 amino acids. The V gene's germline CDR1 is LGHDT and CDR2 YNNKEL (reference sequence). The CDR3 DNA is TGTGCCAGCAGCCAGGTTGGGGCCAACGTCCTGACTTTC. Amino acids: CASSQVGANVLTF.

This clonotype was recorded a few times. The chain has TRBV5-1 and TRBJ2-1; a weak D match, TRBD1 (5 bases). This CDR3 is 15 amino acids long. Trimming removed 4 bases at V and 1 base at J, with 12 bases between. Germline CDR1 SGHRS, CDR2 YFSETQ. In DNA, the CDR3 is TGCGCCAGCAGCCCAATCAGGGTTTCCTACAATGAGCAGTTCTTC. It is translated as CASSPIRVSYNEQFF.

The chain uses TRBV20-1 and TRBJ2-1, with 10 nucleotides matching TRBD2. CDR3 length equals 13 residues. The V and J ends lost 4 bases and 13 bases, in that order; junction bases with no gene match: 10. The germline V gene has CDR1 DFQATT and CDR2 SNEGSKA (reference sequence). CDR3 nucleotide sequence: TGCAGTGCTAAGCGGGAGGGCCTTTCTTCCCAGTTCTTC. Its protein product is CSAKREGLSSQFF.

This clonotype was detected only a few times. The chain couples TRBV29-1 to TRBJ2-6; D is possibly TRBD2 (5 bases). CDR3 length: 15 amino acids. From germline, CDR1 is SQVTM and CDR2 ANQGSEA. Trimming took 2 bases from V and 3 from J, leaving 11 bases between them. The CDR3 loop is CSVERVGVGANVLTF. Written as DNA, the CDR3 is TGCAGCGTTGAAAGGGTCGGGGTTGGGGCCAACGTCCTGACTTTC.

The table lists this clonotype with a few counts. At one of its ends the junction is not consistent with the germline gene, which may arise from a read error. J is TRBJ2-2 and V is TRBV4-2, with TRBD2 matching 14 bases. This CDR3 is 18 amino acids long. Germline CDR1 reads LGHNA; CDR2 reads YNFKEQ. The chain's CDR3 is CASSQRLAGGIECGELLF. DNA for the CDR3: TGTGCCAGCAGCCAGAGACTAGCGGGAGGGATCGAGTGTGGGGAGCTGCTTTTT.

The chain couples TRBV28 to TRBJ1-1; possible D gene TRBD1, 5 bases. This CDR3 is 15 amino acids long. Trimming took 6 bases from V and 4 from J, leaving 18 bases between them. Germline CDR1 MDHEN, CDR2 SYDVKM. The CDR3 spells CASRGVTSVGTEAFF. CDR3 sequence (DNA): TGTGCCAGCAGAGGGGTTACCTCGGTAGGCACTGAAGCTTTCTTT. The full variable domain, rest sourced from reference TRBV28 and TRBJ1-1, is DVKVTQSSRYLVKRTGEKVFLECVQDMDHENMFWYRQDPGLGLRLIYFSYDVKMKEKGDIPEGYSVSREKKERFSLILESASTNQTSMYLCASRGVTSVGTEAFFGQGTRLTVV.

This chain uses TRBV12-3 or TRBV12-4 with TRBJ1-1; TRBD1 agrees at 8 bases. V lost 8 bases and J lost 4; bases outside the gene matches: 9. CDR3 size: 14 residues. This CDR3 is CASAQRTGITEAFF. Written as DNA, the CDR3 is TGTGCCAGCGCCCAGCGGACAGGGATCACTGAAGCTTTCTTT.

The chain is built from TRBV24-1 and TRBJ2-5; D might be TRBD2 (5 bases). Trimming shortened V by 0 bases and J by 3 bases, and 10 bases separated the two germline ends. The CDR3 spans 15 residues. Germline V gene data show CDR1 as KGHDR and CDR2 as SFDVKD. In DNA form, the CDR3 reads TGTGCCACCAGTGATTTGCATCCCGGGAAAGAGACCCAGTACTTC. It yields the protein CATSDLHPGKETQYF.

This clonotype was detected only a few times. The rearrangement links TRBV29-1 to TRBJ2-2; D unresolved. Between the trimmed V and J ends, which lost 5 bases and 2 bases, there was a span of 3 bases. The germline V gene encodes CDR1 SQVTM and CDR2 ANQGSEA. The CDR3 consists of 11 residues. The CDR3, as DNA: TGCAGCGTTACAAACACCGGGGAGCTGTTTTTT. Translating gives CSVTNTGELFF.